The clone carrying this T cell receptor beta chain showed up just a few times. Antigen unknown. The V and J ends lost 5 bases and 4 bases respectively, with 15 bases between them. The CDR3 runs to 15 residues. Looked up from germline, CDR1 is SEHNR and CDR2 is FQNEAQ (reference sequence). The PCR employed 60 Vbeta primers together with 13 Jbeta primers. Clones were read by immunoSEQ multiplex PCR, and TCRdb kept only the in-frame ones, dropping some. This sample yields around 90,000 clones, of which over 55% are seen a single time; 20% to 25% belongs to the top ten. This sample was included in a study of cytomegalovirus exposure and HLA in healthy donors. General study findings and limits: Presence/absence analyses supposed approximately even sequencing depth among donors. It was reported in a later analysis that an Asian-associated ancestry cluster showed fewer N-insertions than the roughly 620-donor mean. Most of the CMV-associated TCR beta chains (in a later analysis) appeared to be HLA-restricted. When a later analysis compared HLA-associated TCR beta chains with equally common others, the HLA-associated chains turned out to be more clonally expanded and to have lower generation probabilities.

The sequence came from a woman aged 50 to 60 in good health and CMV-seropositive. This rearrangement joins TRBV7-9 to TRBJ1-5; D is unresolved. The specimen was PBMCs. CDR3 nucleotides: TGTGCCAGCAGCACCTCGGACGGGGATAATCAGCCCCAGCATTTT. It specifies CASSTSDGDNQPQHF.